The sample holds many counts of the clone carrying this T cell receptor (beta chain). Its antigen remains unidentified. Axillary draining lymph nodes of breast cancer patients supplied the node samples. Via MiXCR, TCRdb re-called the multiplex PCR reads, giving one row per CDR3 protein. The sample consists of 200,000 to 250,000 distinct CDR3 sequences, about 34% of them appearing once. These data belong to a study of breast tumors, draining lymph nodes, adjacent tissues. Findings and limits, study-wide: Luminal-like breast cancer showed significantly higher tumor–nontumor repertoire similarity than basal-like. Tumors had less TCR diversity than lymph nodes, more than nontumor tissue. Tumor T cell lymph node origin was a supported hypothesis, not proven.

The sequence derives from a female donor with breast cancer. Some clones in this sample may be carry-over from other donors' samples. The specimen sequenced was axillary lymph node tissue.

This CDR3 reads CASSWDREGKTQYF. The CDR3 nucleotides are TGCGCCAGCAGCTGGGACAGGGAAGGGAAGACCCAGTACTTC. The J gene is TRBJ2-5, the V gene TRBV5-1; 9 positions agree with TRBD1. Per the germline V gene, CDR1 is SGHRS and CDR2 is YFSETQ. This CDR3 is built from 14 residues. Germline trimming cut 3 bases from V and 6 bases from J; bases unmatched to any gene: 6.